This entry concerns a single T cell receptor (beta chain). This sample is part of a study of blood T cell repertoires in COVID-19. Produced via immunoSEQ multiplex PCR; TCRdb's table is partial and in-frame only. The sample includes 150,000 to 200,000 clones, 60% to 85% of them seen just once. The receptor's source is a man aged 55 to 70 with acute or convalescent COVID-19. The material sequenced was peripheral blood.

The CDR3 loop is CAWSRGWGTEAFF. The CDR3 region has the DNA TGTGCCTGGAGTAGGGGTTGGGGCACTGAAGCTTTCTTT. The chain combines TRBV30 with TRBJ1-1; D possibly corresponds to TRBD1 (5 bases). Germline CDR1 and CDR2: GTSNPN and SVGIG (reference sequence). This CDR3 has 13 residues. V lost 2 bases to trimming and J lost 4 bases, with 11 bases between them.